The 25 T cell receptor beta chains below come from one sample, sequenced in a study of T cell repertoires in cytomegalovirus infection (dated by TCRdb to 2018 to 2020). This sample was sequenced with an Illumina HiSeq 1500. TCRdb took the public reads, trimmed them with fastp at Q25, ran MiXCR for clone calling and kept in-frame beta chains. Every distinct CDR3 protein forms one entry, paired with its most common genes and DNA. The table for this sample lists 200,000 or so distinct CDR3 sequences; roughly 20% of them were counted only once. The ten biggest clones cover just under 3% of the sample. Sequencing used PBMCs. Receptors originate from a human donor in good health (CMV status not recorded). Some clones in this sample may be carry-over from other donors' samples.

This clonotype was detected many times. The genes are TRBV7-2 and TRBJ2-4, with D unclear. In germline, CDR1 is SGHTA, CDR2 FQGNSA. The CDR3 runs to 14 residues. V dropped 2 bases and J dropped 2 bases, with 7 bases sitting between them. CDR3 sequence reads: CASSLSGPKNIQYF. CDR3 coding DNA: TGTGCCAGCAGCTTATCGGGCCCCAAAAACATTCAGTACTTC.

This clonotype was picked up a small number of times. CDR3: CASSVGRAENYGYTF. CDR3 DNA: TGTGCCAGCAGTGTTGGCAGGGCTGAGAACTATGGCTACACCTTC. This chain joins TRBV6-1 and TRBJ1-2; maybe TRBD1 (5 bases). Germline CDR1 reads MNHNS; CDR2 reads SASEGT. This CDR3 is 15 amino acids long. The V gene lost 4 bases and the J gene lost 2 bases, with 14 bases spanning the gap.

Comments on this clonotype: The junction shows a germline mismatch at one end, possibly a read error. The chain employs TRBV6-1 and TRBJ2-2, with TRBD2 matching 9 bases. This CDR3 region has 15 residues. CDR1 and CDR2 (germline): MNHNS, SASEGT. The DNA for the CDR3 is TGTGACAGCAAGTACGCAGCGGGAGGAACCGGGGAGCTGTTTTTT. This encodes CDSKYAAGGTGELFF.

This clonotype was detected ten times or more. This chain connects TRBV2 to TRBJ2-1; the D is unclear. CDR3 length: 15 amino acids. The V end was cut by 6 bases, the J end by 6 bases, with 18 bases between. Looked up from germline, CDR1 is SNHLY and CDR2 is FYNNEI. CDR3 nucleotides: TGTGCCAGCAGCCCGCTTCTGAGTTCCGGCAATGAGCAGTTCTTC. This encodes CASSPLLSSGNEQFF. Combining the CDR3 with reference TRBV2 and TRBJ2-1 gives the whole variable domain EPEVTQTPSHQVTQMGQEVILRCVPISNHLYFYWYRQILGQKVEFLVSFYNNEISEKSEIFDDQFSVERPDGSNFTLKIRSTKLEDSAMYFCASSPLLSSGNEQFFGPGTRLTVL.

The table lists this clonotype with a few counts. The V gene is TRBV30, the J gene TRBJ1-3; D is perhaps TRBD1 (6 bases). Germline V gene data show CDR1 as GTSNPN and CDR2 as SVGIG (reference sequence). V shed 0 bases and J shed 0 bases, with 9 bases lying between them. The length of the CDR3 is 15 residues. The CDR3 spells CAWSVGGFSGNTIYF. CDR3 nucleotides: TGTGCCTGGAGTGTGGGGGGCTTCTCTGGAAACACCATATATTTT.

The rearrangement links TRBV7-3 to TRBJ2-5; D possibly corresponds to TRBD2 (6 bases). The CDR3 is made up of 15 amino acids. CDR1 and CDR2 from the germline V gene are SGHTA and FQGTGA. The germline V and J ends were trimmed by 5 bases and 2 bases, with 15 bases remaining between them. CDR3 in DNA: TGTGCCAGCAGCCCCGGGACTGCCCAACAAGAGACCCAGTACTTC. It translates to CASSPGTAQQETQYF. Based on the CDR3 plus reference TRBV7-3 and TRBJ2-5, the full variable domain is GAGVSQTPSNKVTEKGKYVELRCDPISGHTALYWYRQSLGQGPEFLIYFQGTGAADDSGLPNDRFFAVRPEGSVSTLKIQRTERGDSAVYLCASSPGTAQQETQYFGPGTRLLVL.

The V call is TRBV14, the J call TRBJ1-2, with 9 positions matching TRBD1. Germline V CDR1 and CDR2: SGHDN, FVKESK. This CDR3 is 14 amino acids long. The trim removed 0 bases at V and 4 bases at J, leaving 0 bases unmatched. The CDR3 region is CASSQEDRGYGYTF. The CDR3 coding sequence is TGTGCCAGCAGCCAAGAGGACAGGGGCTATGGCTACACCTTC.

This clonotype was detected many times. This CDR3 is CASSPSGTQVGGAFF. CDR3 sequence (DNA): TGTGCCAGCAGTCCCTCCGGGACCCAGGTGGGGGGAGCTTTCTTT. This chain connects TRBV7-2 to TRBJ1-1; possibly TRBD1 for D (5 bases). The V end lost 6 bases, the J end lost 10 bases, and 24 bases lay between the germline ends. Germline CDR1 SGHTA, CDR2 FQGNSA. This CDR3 contains 15 residues.

This chain uses TRBV6-1 with TRBJ2-7; D remains unclear. Germline-derived CDR1 and CDR2 are MNHNS and SASEGT. CDR3 length equals 13 residues. The V end was cut by 8 bases, the J end by 6 bases, with 17 bases between. CDR3 nucleotide sequence: TGTGCCAGCTCTGGGTTAGGGTCTATCGAGCAGTACTTC. Translated: CASSGLGSIEQYF.

This clonotype was detected a few times. The genes are TRBV19 and TRBJ2-7; D might be TRBD2 (5 bases). Trimming cost V 1 base and J 5 bases, with 9 bases left between them. In germline, CDR1 is LNHDA, CDR2 SQIVND (reference sequence). This CDR3 comprises 13 residues. CDR3 nucleotides: TGTGCCAGTAGTATAGGAGGGCTGAACGAGCAGTACTTC. Residues: CASSIGGLNEQYF.

V and J are TRBV20-1 and TRBJ1-5; tentative D call: TRBD1 (5 bases). Germline loops: CDR1 DFQATT, CDR2 SNEGSKA (reference sequence). V gave up 6 bases and J gave up 7 bases, with 16 bases separating them. The CDR3 covers 13 residues. CDR3 sequence reads: CSATRGGGQPQHF. Written as DNA, the CDR3 is TGCAGTGCGACGCGGGGGGGAGGACAGCCCCAGCATTTT.

This clonotype was picked up many times. For the CDR3, the DNA is TGTGCCAGCAGCCGGCCTGGACGCCACAATGAGCAGTTCTTC. Translating it yields CASSRPGRHNEQFF. The chain carries TRBV14 and TRBJ2-1, with D hard to call. CDR1 and CDR2 (germline): SGHDN, FVKESK. This CDR3 comprises 14 residues. V lost 4 bases, J lost 5 bases, and 12 bases lay in between. Together with reference TRBV14 and TRBJ2-1, the CDR3 gives the full variable domain: EAGVTQFPSHSVIEKGQTVTLRCDPISGHDNLYWYRRVMGKEIKFLLHFVKESKQDESGMPNNRFLAERTGGTYSTLKVQPAELEDSGVYFCASSRPGRHNEQFFGPGTRLTVL.

The CDR3, as DNA: TGTGCCAGCAGCCCCGGGACTACCCTCGGGGAGACCCAGTACTTC. The encoded protein is CASSPGTTLGETQYF. The rearrangement uses TRBV5-5 and TRBJ2-5, with 7 bases matching TRBD2. The CDR3 loop spans 15 amino acids. Germline trimming cut 4 bases from V and 5 bases from J; bases unmatched to any gene: 11. The germline CDR1 and CDR2 sequences are SGHKS and YYEKEE (reference sequence).

In regard to this clonotype: Compared with germline, one end of the junction differs, possibly owing to a read error. The chain is built from TRBV7-8 and TRBJ1-2; 7 positions match TRBD1. The germline gives CDR1 SGHVS, CDR2 FQNEAQ. The CDR3 spans 16 residues. The CDR3 nucleotides read TGTGCCAGCGGCTTAGCGGGAGCAGGGGGTTTGGGTGGCTACACCTTC. Translation: CASGLAGAGGLGGYTF.

The V call is TRBV18, the J call TRBJ2-5; 7 bases are a match to TRBD1. Germline assignment: CDR1 KGHSH and CDR2 LQKENI. The CDR3 loop spans 13 amino acids. V lost 5 bases to trimming and J lost 3 bases; unmatched junction nucleotides: 3. The CDR3 DNA reads TGTGCCAGCTCATCGGGACAGAAAGAGACCCAGTACTTC. Translation gives CASSSGQKETQYF.

This clonotype was counted at least ten times. The chain combines TRBV4-3 with TRBJ2-3; 7 bases are a match to TRBD1. Trimming at V came to 5 bases and at J to 4 bases, leaving 6 bases not matched to a gene. Looked up from germline, CDR1 is LGHNA and CDR2 is YSLEER. This CDR3 spans 14 amino acids. The CDR3 sequence: CASSYEGAADTQYF. CDR3 nucleotides: TGCGCCAGCAGCTACGAGGGGGCTGCAGATACGCAGTATTTT.

V gene TRBV28 combines with J gene TRBJ1-2; D perhaps matches TRBD1 (6 bases). Trimming took off 11 bases at V and 4 bases at J, with 14 bases between the two ends. CDR1 is MDHEN and CDR2 is SYDVKM in the germline V gene. This CDR3 spans 12 amino acids. The CDR3 is CAGGGRSYGYTF. CDR3 sequence (DNA): TGTGCCGGGGGGGGGCGCAGCTATGGCTACACCTTC.

The V and J genes are TRBV7-2 and TRBJ1-5, with TRBD1 matching over 7 bases. V gave up 5 bases and J gave up 7 bases; unmatched junction bases: 14. The CDR3 is 16 amino acids. In germline, CDR1 is SGHTA, CDR2 FQGNSA. The CDR3 nucleotides are TGTGCCAGCAGCCAGCAACCACAGGGGATGGGGCAGCCCCAGCATTTT. It yields the protein CASSQQPQGMGQPQHF. Full variable domain (rest looked up from reference TRBV7-2 and TRBJ1-5): GAGVSQSPSNKVTEKGKDVELRCDPISGHTALYWYRQSLGQGLEFLIYFQGNSAPDKSGLPSDRFSAERTGGSVSTLTIQRTQQEDSAVYLCASSQQPQGMGQPQHFGDGTRLSIL.

This clonotype occurred many times. The chain combines TRBV28 with TRBJ2-6, with TRBD2 identical over 13 bases. V shed 6 bases and J 2 bases; nucleotides not matched to a gene: 4. CDR3 length: 17 residues. Per germline, CDR1 MDHEN and CDR2 SYDVKM. The DNA of the CDR3 is TGTGCCAGCAGCACCGGGACTAGCGGGACTGGGGCCAACGTCCTGACTTTC. Translated: CASSTGTSGTGANVLTF.

The chain uses TRBV20-1 and TRBJ2-7, with D possibly TRBD2 on 7 matching bases. This CDR3 comprises 14 residues. Trimming cost V 5 bases and J 6 bases, with 20 bases left between them. CDR1 and CDR2 from the germline V gene are DFQATT and SNEGSKA (reference sequence). The CDR3 here is CSAPPGGRVSEQYF. The CDR3 nucleotides read TGCAGTGCTCCCCCCGGGGGGCGGGTCTCCGAGCAGTACTTC.

This sequence joins TRBV7-8 and TRBJ2-5, with a weak D call TRBD1 (6 bases). Between the trimmed V and J ends, which lost 0 bases and 6 bases, there was a span of 8 bases. CDR3 length: 13 residues. Per germline, CDR1 SGHVS and CDR2 FQNEAQ. The CDR3 DNA follows: TGTGCCAGCAGCTTAGCGGGGGCCCAGACCCAGTACTTC. Translating gives CASSLAGAQTQYF.

This clonotype was seen only a few times. The chain recombines TRBV7-9 with TRBJ2-1; 9 bases line up with TRBD2. Germline V gene lookup returns CDR1 SEHNR and CDR2 FQNEAQ (reference sequence). V shed 4 bases and J 7 bases; nucleotides not matched to a gene: 14. The CDR3 sequence is 17 residues long. CDR3 bases: TGTGCCAGCAGCTACCATGCTAGCGGGACCCCTTCTAATGAGCAGTTCTTC. It encodes CASSYHASGTPSNEQFF.

A few counts support this clonotype. The CDR3 nucleotides are TGTGCCAGCAGTACTAGCGGGGGCACAGATACGCAGTATTTT. Translated: CASSTSGGTDTQYF. V is TRBV12-3 or TRBV12-4 and J is TRBJ2-3; 10 bases line up with TRBD2. V lost 5 bases to trimming and J lost 1 base; unmatched junction nucleotides: 0. The CDR3 is 14 amino acids.

The rearrangement uses TRBV9 and TRBJ2-2; 13 positions match TRBD2. Germline V gene lookup returns CDR1 SGDLS and CDR2 YYNGEE. The CDR3 covers 18 residues. The ends lost 3 bases at V and 0 bases at J; junction bases unmatched: 5. CDR3 region: CASSAGLAGAANTGELFF. CDR3 sequence (DNA): TGTGCCAGCAGCGCTGGACTAGCGGGGGCAGCGAACACCGGGGAGCTGTTTTTT.

This clonotype was recorded a few times. The chain uses TRBV2 and TRBJ1-1; possibly TRBD1 for D (6 bases). The germline V and J ends were trimmed by 7 bases and 1 base, with 13 bases remaining between them. The germline gives CDR1 SNHLY, CDR2 FYNNEI. The CDR3 length is 14 residues. The CDR3 DNA sequence: TGTGCCAGCATTACACAGGGTAGGAACACTGAAGCTTTCTTT. It specifies CASITQGRNTEAFF.